This T cell receptor (beta chain) was documented in a study of PD-L1 blockade in urothelial cancer. Whole-study context: Treatment start was followed by blood analysis at 3 weeks (second dose) and again at 6 weeks.

Study findings and constraints: Those with durable benefit had larger increases in tumor-associated blood clones at 3 weeks.

Synthetic analogs of TCR templates were spiked into every PCR. Generated by immunoSEQ multiplex PCR, the TCRdb table keeps only in-frame clones and is missing some. The table includes around 20,000 clones, about 86% detected once. This clone was found a few times. Its antigen is unknown. The CDR3 is 14 residues long. The V call is TRBV1, the J call TRBJ2-5; no check of the table's D call, TRBD1, against the DNA was made. TRBV1 is shown as a pseudogene. This TCR came from a man aged 45-60 years with urothelial cancer. The material was PBMCs, obtained around atezolizumab (anti-PD-L1) treatment. The CDR3: CTSSQDQFQETQYF. DNA of the CDR3: TGCACCAGCAGCCAAGATCAGTTCCAAGAGACCCAGTACTTC.